The TCR beta chain under discussion was sequenced for a study of cytotoxic CD8 clonotypes in ibrutinib-treated CLL. Sequencing used immunoSEQ multiplex PCR; TCRdb keeps in-frame clones, though not all of them. The table records 250,000 to 350,000 clones, around 69% of them present only once. A note on this clone: Its specificity is unknown.

Germline CDR1 is SGHDT and CDR2 is YYEEEE. CDR3 length equals 16 residues. V was clipped by 3 bases and J by 8 bases, with 23 bases between them. Whole-study results and caveats: Clonality increased at ibrutinib response, then returned toward baseline at progression. While tracking circulating CD8+ T-cell counts, baseline clonality exceeded that of age-matched healthy donors.

The rearrangement links TRBV5-6 to TRBJ1-2, with D possibly matching TRBD1 (5 bases). This receptor was obtained from a human donor with chronic lymphocytic leukemia. The specimen was PBMCs, collected at disease progression, from a patient treated with ibrutinib. CDR3 in DNA: TGTGCCAGCAGCTGGGGGGTCTTGAATCCCACTAGAGGCTACACCTTC. Translating gives CASSWGVLNPTRGYTF.